This T cell receptor (beta chain) is from a study of cytotoxic CD8 clonotypes in ibrutinib-treated CLL. About the study: Once treatment had gone on for a median of 12 months, range 6 to 36, response samples were drawn.

Findings and limits, study-wide: Exceeding age-matched healthy donors, baseline clonality also tracked the counts of circulating CD8+ T cells.

The method was immunoSEQ multiplex PCR; TCRdb's version includes in-frame clones alone and lacks a portion of them. In the table there are some 290,000 clones, 80% of which are singletons. Germline values: CDR1 SNHLY, CDR2 FYNNEI. The CDR3 runs to 13 residues. V lost 6 bases, J lost 2 bases, and 10 bases lay in between. Points on this clone: What it recognizes is unknown.

The J gene is TRBJ1-1, the V gene TRBV2; tentatively, D is TRBD1 (5 bases). This sequence originates from a human donor with chronic lymphocytic leukemia. Source: PBMCs, taken before ibrutinib treatment. The CDR3 DNA reads as TGTGCCAGCAGCTTCAGGGCTAACACTGAAGCTTTCTTT. This encodes CASSFRANTEAFF.